The present entry profiles one T cell receptor beta chain with its context. The data stem from a study of blood T cell repertoires in COVID-19. Study details: Donors in the United States, Italy and Spain gave samples during acute or convalescent COVID-19. T cells, B-cell-depleted T cells, or PBMCs provided the cDNA or gDNA that served as material.

In the source study's methods: Cell counts per sample came from amplifying reference gene primers. Sequenced by immunoSEQ multiplex PCR; TCRdb stores in-frame clones only, minus some. V, J and clone size are taken as reported in that table, and D and trimming were inferred from the DNA itself. The table lists fewer than 300,000 clones, about 85% of them singletons, with approximately 3.8% in the top ten. The ends were cut back, 6 bases at V and 2 bases at J, with 26 bases in the middle. This CDR3 comprises 20 residues. The V gene's germline CDR1 is SGHNT and CDR2 YENEEA. This TCR was recovered from a man in his fifties or sixties who had recovered from COVID-19. Sequencing was carried out using peripheral blood. The chain has TRBV11-3 and TRBJ1-6; the D gene is possibly TRBD1 (6 bases). Here the CDR3 reads CASRPTTDRKGPAYNSPLHF. The CDR3 DNA follows: TGTGCCAGCAGACCCACTACCGACAGGAAAGGACCAGCCTATAATTCACCCCTCCACTTT.